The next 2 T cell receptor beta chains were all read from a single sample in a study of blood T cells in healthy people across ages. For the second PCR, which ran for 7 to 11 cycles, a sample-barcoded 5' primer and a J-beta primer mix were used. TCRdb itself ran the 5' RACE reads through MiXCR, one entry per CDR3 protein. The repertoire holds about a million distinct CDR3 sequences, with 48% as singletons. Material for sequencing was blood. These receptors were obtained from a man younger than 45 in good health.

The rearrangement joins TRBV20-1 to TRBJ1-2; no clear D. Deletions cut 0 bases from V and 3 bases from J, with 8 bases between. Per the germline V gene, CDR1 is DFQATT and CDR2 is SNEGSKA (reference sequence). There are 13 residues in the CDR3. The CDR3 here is CSARDLTDYGYTF. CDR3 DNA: TGCAGTGCTAGAGATTTAACAGACTATGGCTACACCTTC.

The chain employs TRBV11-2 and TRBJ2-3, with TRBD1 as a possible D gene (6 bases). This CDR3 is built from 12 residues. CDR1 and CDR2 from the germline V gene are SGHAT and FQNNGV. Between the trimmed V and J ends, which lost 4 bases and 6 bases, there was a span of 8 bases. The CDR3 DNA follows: TGTGCCAGCAGCTCAGGGGTGGATACGCAGTATTTT. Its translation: CASSSGVDTQYF.